These 26 T cell receptor beta chains originate from one sample sequenced in a study of T cell responses to AZD1222 COVID-19 vaccine. Data came from immunoSEQ multiplex PCR; TCRdb stores just in-frame clones and leaves some out. The sample has under 200,000 clones; approximately 94% are singletons. The sample consisted of peripheral blood, taken on day 0 of AZD1222 vaccination. Source of these receptors: an adult in good health.

The CDR3 loop is CASSELAGGGTQYF. The CDR3 region has the DNA TGTGCCAGCAGTGAACTAGCGGGAGGGGGGACCCAGTACTTC. The chain carries TRBV27 and TRBJ2-5; TRBD2 aligns across 13 bases. CDR1 is MNHEY, CDR2 SMNVEV, per germline (reference sequence). After removal of 5 bases from V and 7 bases from J, the junction contained 4 bases not matched to a gene. The CDR3 length is 14 residues.

V usage is TRBV18 and J usage is TRBJ2-3, with 16 bases matching TRBD2. This CDR3 region has 20 residues. The germline V gene has CDR1 KGHSH and CDR2 LQKENI. Unmatched junction bases numbered 10, after V lost 4 bases and J lost 0 bases. The DNA of the CDR3 is TGTGCCAGCTCACGACGATCGGGACTAGCGGGAGGGCGGAGCACAGATACGCAGTATTTT. This gives the protein CASSRRSGLAGGRSTDTQYF.

The rearrangement uses TRBV19 and TRBJ2-1; 13 bases agree with TRBD2. Germline-derived CDR1 and CDR2 are LNHDA and SQIVND (reference sequence). V was pared by 4 bases and J by 7 bases, with 7 bases of the junction left unmatched. The CDR3 totals 16 residues. The DNA for the CDR3 is TGTGCCAGTAGTACGACACTAGCGGGAGGGAGGAATGAGCAGTTCTTC. This encodes CASSTTLAGGRNEQFF.

V usage is TRBV28 and J usage is TRBJ1-5; D might be TRBD1 (6 bases). The V gene lost 11 bases and the J gene lost 3 bases, with 20 bases spanning the gap. There are 15 residues in the CDR3. In germline, CDR1 is MDHEN, CDR2 SYDVKM. The CDR3 reads CAVTSGNRANQPQHF. The CDR3 DNA is TGTGCCGTAACTTCTGGAAACAGGGCCAATCAGCCCCAGCATTTT.

This clone occurred once. The V and J genes are TRBV5-1 and TRBJ2-2; TRBD2 is a possible D gene (6 bases). CDR3 size: 15 residues. In germline, CDR1 is SGHRS, CDR2 YFSETQ. The ends were cut back, 4 bases at V and 1 base at J, with 11 bases in the middle. DNA for the CDR3: TGCGCCAGCAGCATCCGGGACTGGAACACCGGGGAGCTGTTTTTT. This gives the protein CASSIRDWNTGELFF.

The J gene is TRBJ2-1, the V gene TRBV7-9; 8 positions match TRBD2. CDR1 is SEHNR, CDR2 FQNEAQ, per germline (reference sequence). The J segment lost 3 bases and the V segment lost 5 bases, leaving 6 bases of the junction unmatched. The CDR3 has 15 amino acids. The CDR3 sequence is CASSKTSGNYNEQFF. The CDR3 DNA is TGTGCCAGCAGCAAAACTAGCGGAAACTACAATGAGCAGTTCTTC. The full variable domain, its missing parts supplied by reference TRBV7-9 and TRBJ2-1, is DTGVSQNPRHKITKRGQNVTFRCDPISEHNRLYWYRQTLGQGPEFLTYFQNEAQLEKSRLLSDRFSAERPKGSFSTLEIQRTEQGDSAMYLCASSKTSGNYNEQFFGPGTRLTVL.

The V call is TRBV7-8, the J call TRBJ2-2; 12 bases are a match to TRBD2. Germline lookup yields CDR1 SGHVS and CDR2 FQNEAQ. The CDR3 consists of 17 residues. J gave up 1 base and V 6 bases, and 6 bases lay outside the gene matches. The CDR3 loop reads CASRSGLAGLNTGELFF. The CDR3 DNA reads TGTGCCAGCAGGTCGGGACTAGCGGGCCTGAACACCGGGGAGCTGTTTTTT.

CDR3 DNA sequence: TGTGCCAGCAGCACCCGGCCGGCGGGTAGATACAATGAGCAGTTCTTC. It specifies CASSTRPAGRYNEQFF. The chain carries TRBV5-5 and TRBJ2-1, with D possibly being TRBD2 (5 bases). Trimming stripped 4 bases from V and 4 bases from J, with 18 bases between. This CDR3 region has 16 residues. CDR1 and CDR2 (germline): SGHKS, YYEKEE (reference sequence).

The chain links TRBV19 to TRBJ2-2; 7 bases match TRBD1. From germline, CDR1 is LNHDA and CDR2 SQIVND (reference sequence). The CDR3 runs 14 residues. V shed 3 bases and J 7 bases; nucleotides not matched to a gene: 5. As DNA, the CDR3 is TGTGCCAGTAGTATGGCCACAGGGGTCGGGGAGCTGTTTTTT. It encodes CASSMATGVGELFF.

This chain connects TRBV10-3 to TRBJ1-1; 10 nucleotides match TRBD1. J gave up 4 bases and V 6 bases, and 5 bases lay outside the gene matches. CDR3 size: 14 residues. The germline gives CDR1 ENHRY, CDR2 SYGVKD. CDR3 nucleotides: TGTGCCATCAGAAACCGGGACAGGGGCACTGAAGCTTTCTTT. It yields the protein CAIRNRDRGTEAFF.

The V and J genes are TRBV5-5 and TRBJ2-7; the match to TRBD1 covers 10 bases. Trimming took 1 base from V and 6 from J; bases not matched to a gene: 4. The CDR3 totals 14 residues. Germline V gene lookup returns CDR1 SGHKS and CDR2 YYEKEE (reference sequence). CDR3 loop: CASSLWTGGGEQYF. DNA of the CDR3: TGTGCCAGCAGCTTGTGGACAGGGGGAGGCGAGCAGTACTTC.

CDR3 nucleotides: TGTGCCACCTACCGAAAAGAGGGTAGCTATGGCTACACCTTC. Protein: CATYRKEGSYGYTF. This sequence joins TRBV10-3 and TRBJ1-2; no reliable D call. This CDR3 spans 14 amino acids. The V gene's germline CDR1 is ENHRY and CDR2 SYGVKD. The V end was cut by 10 bases, the J end by 4 bases, with 19 bases between.

This clone was found once. The chain carries TRBV27 and TRBJ1-1; TRBD1 matches at 7 bases. Germline assignment: CDR1 MNHEY and CDR2 SMNVEV (reference sequence). The CDR3 has 14 amino acids. V shed 4 bases, J shed 4 bases, and the junction held 6 bases outside the gene matches. CDR3 DNA: TGTGCCAGCAGTTGGGACAGAGTAAGCACTGAAGCTTTCTTT. Translation gives CASSWDRVSTEAFF.

This chain uses TRBV15 with TRBJ2-1; D is tentatively TRBD1 or TRBD2 (5 bases each). The CDR3 covers 14 residues. Germline CDR1 is LNHNV and CDR2 is YYDKDF (reference sequence). V was pared by 1 base and J by 5 bases, with 9 bases between. The CDR3 spells CATSRVGRDNEQFF. The CDR3 nucleotides read TGTGCCACCAGCAGAGTGGGGCGGGACAATGAGCAGTTCTTC.

The V call is TRBV27, the J call TRBJ2-1; TRBD2 aligns across 7 bases. CDR1 and CDR2 (germline): MNHEY, SMNVEV (reference sequence). The CDR3 totals 16 residues. Germline trimming cut 4 bases from V and 4 bases from J; bases unmatched to any gene: 10. The CDR3 DNA reads TGTGCCAGCAGTTCTCGAGCGACTAGCCCATACAATGAGCAGTTCTTC. Encoded protein: CASSSRATSPYNEQFF.

Remarks on this clone: Distinct nucleotide sequences in the sample also encode this CDR3. The chain couples TRBV11-1 to TRBJ1-5; 9 bases are a match to TRBD1. The J segment lost 1 base and the V segment lost 3 bases, leaving 1 base of the junction unmatched. From germline, CDR1 is SGHAT and CDR2 FQDESV (reference sequence). This CDR3 contains 15 residues. The CDR3 is CASSLGTGSNQPQHF. CDR3 coding DNA: TGTGCCAGCAGCTTGGGGACAGGGAGCAATCAGCCCCAGCATTTT.

V usage is TRBV10-3 and J usage is TRBJ1-2; D is perhaps TRBD1 (6 bases). Trimming removed 6 bases from V and 8 bases from J, with 19 bases in between. From germline, CDR1 is ENHRY and CDR2 SYGVKD. The CDR3 has 14 residues. The CDR3 spells CAIRAGLRGYGYTF. CDR3 in DNA: TGTGCCATCAGGGCGGGGCTGAGGGGGTACGGCTACACCTTC.

This clone was seen just once. The chain joins TRBV4-1 to TRBJ1-5; D is possibly TRBD1 (6 bases). CDR1 and CDR2 (germline): MGHRA, YSYEKL. CDR3 length: 17 residues. Trimming took off 4 bases at V and 0 bases at J, with 16 bases between the two ends. The CDR3 spells CASSPGLGTISNQPQHF. CDR3 DNA: TGCGCCAGCAGCCCCGGGCTAGGGACAATTAGCAATCAGCCCCAGCATTTT.

The gene calls are TRBV27 and TRBJ2-5; D gene ambiguous. The CDR3 runs to 14 residues. V was pared by 2 bases and J by 1 base, with 8 bases between. The V gene's germline CDR1 is MNHEY and CDR2 SMNVEV (reference sequence). The DNA for the CDR3 is TGTGCCAGCAGTTTAATAGGGCCCCAAGAGACCCAGTACTTC. It yields the protein CASSLIGPQETQYF.

The CDR3 reads CASSLGDSQPQHF. As DNA, the CDR3 is TGTGCCAGTAGCCTCGGGGATAGTCAGCCCCAGCATTTT. The rearrangement uses TRBV19 and TRBJ1-5, with D hard to call. V was cut by 6 bases and J by 6 bases, with 12 bases left in between. The CDR3 runs to 13 residues. The germline V gene has CDR1 LNHDA and CDR2 SQIVND (reference sequence).

The V and J genes are TRBV15 and TRBJ1-5; weak D call: TRBD1 (5 bases). The CDR3 is 20 residues long. Deletions cut 1 base from V and 0 bases from J, with 22 bases between. Germline CDR1 LNHNV, CDR2 YYDKDF (reference sequence). Here the CDR3 reads CATSRAGTWGGRYSNQPQHF. For the CDR3, the DNA is TGTGCCACCAGCAGAGCGGGGACCTGGGGGGGGAGGTATAGCAATCAGCCCCAGCATTTT.

This chain links TRBV12-1 with TRBJ2-1; no DNA check was done on the table's D call, TRBD2. TRBV12-1 is a documented pseudogene. This CDR3 spans 15 amino acids. The CDR3 reads CASSFEVAAYNEQFF. In nucleotides, the CDR3 is TGTGCCAGCAGCTTTGAAGTAGCGGCCTACAATGAGCAGTTCTTC.

The chain couples TRBV30 to TRBJ1-5; TRBD1 is a possible D gene (6 bases). Germline V CDR1 and CDR2: GTSNPN, SVGIG (reference sequence). This CDR3 is 14 amino acids long. V shed 1 base and J shed 7 bases, with 14 bases lying between them. The CDR3 nucleotides read TGTGCCTGGAGTGGACCGGGGGGCGACCAGCCCCAGCATTTT. It specifies CAWSGPGGDQPQHF.

The CDR3 sequence: CASSIWARGYNEQFF. CDR3 nucleotides: TGTGCCAGCTCGATTTGGGCCAGGGGGTACAATGAGCAGTTCTTC. The V gene is TRBV27, the J gene TRBJ2-1, with 7 bases matching TRBD1. The CDR3 extends over 15 amino acids. V was clipped by 8 bases and J by 4 bases; unmatched bases: 11. CDR1 MNHEY and CDR2 SMNVEV come from the germline V gene (reference sequence).

This chain links TRBV3-1 (or the pseudogene TRBV3-2) with TRBJ2-5, with 7 nucleotides matching TRBD2. The germline V gene has CDR1 LGHDT and CDR2 YNNKEL (reference sequence). The CDR3 spans 15 residues. V gave up 1 base and J gave up 1 base; unmatched junction bases: 3. For the CDR3, the DNA is TGTGCCAGCAGCCAAGGAGGCGGGGGCCAAGAGACCCAGTACTTC. Protein product: CASSQGGGGQETQYF.

This sequence joins TRBV6-1 and TRBJ2-1, with 13 bases identical to TRBD2. CDR1 is MNHNS and CDR2 is SASEGT in the germline V gene. The CDR3 sequence is 16 residues long. With V trimmed by 3 bases and J by 6 bases, 5 bases remained unmatched. The CDR3 region has the DNA TGTGCCAGCAGTGACCAGGGACTAGCGGGACCCAATGAGCAGTTCTTC. It translates to CASSDQGLAGPNEQFF.